Below, 22 T cell receptor beta chains from the same sample are listed, as sequenced in a study of T cells in Graves' hyperthyroidism and ophthalmopathy. The investigators amplified TCR beta CDR3 regions from RNA transcripts. First-round RT-PCR targeting the TCR CDR3 was performed with the HTBI primer set. MiXCR, run by TCRdb on the multiplex PCR reads, gives a single entry per CDR3 protein. The profile covers over 650,000 distinct CDR3 sequences, with roughly 17% appearing a single time and about 8.4% taken by the ten largest. Sequencing was performed on blood. Receptors originate from a man aged 18-30 years with Graves' hyperthyroidism.

The table lists this clonotype with many counts. The J gene is TRBJ1-1, the V gene TRBV5-1, with 8 nucleotides matching TRBD1. J lost 10 bases, V lost 4 bases, and 12 bases had no gene match. The germline V gene encodes CDR1 SGHRS and CDR2 YFSETQ. The CDR3 length is 14 residues. The CDR3 sequence is CASSGEPGQALAFF. The CDR3 nucleotides are TGCGCCAGCAGCGGCGAACCGGGACAGGCGCTAGCTTTCTTT. The whole variable domain, filled in from reference TRBV5-1 and TRBJ1-1, reads KAGVTQTPRYLIKTRGQQVTLSCSPISGHRSVSWYQQTPGQGLQFLFEYFSETQRNKGNFPGRFSGRQFSNSRSEMNVSTLELGDSALYLCASSGEPGQALAFFGQGTRLTVV.

In this sample, this clonotype turned up many times. The V and J genes are TRBV28 and TRBJ1-5, with TRBD1 matching over 8 bases. Trimming took 7 bases from V and 5 from J; bases not matched to a gene: 10. Germline loops: CDR1 MDHEN, CDR2 SYDVKM. The CDR3 consists of 15 residues. The CDR3 spells CASTFSGQAHQPQHF. CDR3 DNA sequence: TGTGCCAGCACCTTCTCGGGACAGGCCCATCAGCCCCAGCATTTT. Combining the CDR3 with reference TRBV28 and TRBJ1-5 gives the whole variable domain DVKVTQSSRYLVKRTGEKVFLECVQDMDHENMFWYRQDPGLGLRLIYFSYDVKMKEKGDIPEGYSVSREKKERFSLILESASTNQTSMYLCASTFSGQAHQPQHFGDGTRLSIL.

The rearrangement links TRBV29-1 to TRBJ1-1; D perhaps matches TRBD1 (5 bases). With 4 bases removed from V and 4 bases from J, the gap between germline ends came to 16 bases. This CDR3 spans 14 amino acids. Germline V lookup: CDR1 SQVTM, CDR2 ANQGSEA. The CDR3 spells CSVVFQGEGTEAFF. CDR3 DNA sequence: TGCAGCGTTGTTTTTCAGGGTGAGGGCACTGAAGCTTTCTTT.

This clonotype has ten or more counts. The chain combines TRBV12-3 or TRBV12-4 with TRBJ2-5; D gene uncertain. V was trimmed by 3 bases and J by 0 bases, leaving 8 bases between them. The CDR3 is 14 amino acids. The DNA of the CDR3 is TGTGCCAGCAGTTTCGGACCGAACCAAGAGACCCAGTACTTC. It yields the protein CASSFGPNQETQYF.

Ten or more counts support this clonotype. The rearrangement links TRBV27 to TRBJ1-3; TRBD1 aligns across 7 bases. V dropped 5 bases and J dropped 0; count of bases not matched to a gene: 13. Germline V gene sequence: CDR1 MNHEY, CDR2 SMNVEV (reference sequence). The CDR3 sequence is 18 residues long. The chain's CDR3 is CASSPAPRDSNSGNTIYF. The CDR3 DNA follows: TGTGCCAGCAGTCCCGCTCCCCGGGACAGCAACTCTGGAAACACCATATATTTT.

This clonotype was recorded at least ten times. This chain links TRBV28 with TRBJ1-1; no firm D call. V was clipped by 10 bases and J by 3 bases, with 12 bases between them. The CDR3 runs to 12 residues. Germline V gives CDR1 MDHEN, CDR2 SYDVKM. Written as DNA, the CDR3 is TGTGCCACCCAGGATTGGGACACTGAAGCTTTCTTT. Its translation is CATQDWDTEAFF.

The table lists this clonotype with a few counts. The chain couples TRBV4-2 to TRBJ2-5; tentatively, D is TRBD2 (5 bases). CDR3 length equals 14 residues. V was trimmed by 5 bases and J by 4 bases, leaving 14 bases between them. Germline-derived CDR1 and CDR2 are LGHNA and YNFKEQ. The CDR3 coding sequence is TGTGCCAGCAGCTCCCGGGCGGCGGGAGAGACCCAGTACTTC. Protein sequence: CASSSRAAGETQYF.

This clonotype was recorded at least ten times. J is TRBJ2-5 and V is TRBV28; possible D gene TRBD2, 6 bases. Germline CDR1 MDHEN, CDR2 SYDVKM. The V gene lost 0 bases and the J gene lost 4 bases, with 15 bases spanning the gap. The length of the CDR3 is 16 residues. CDR3 amino acids: CASSLWGGARRETQYF. CDR3 coding DNA: TGTGCCAGCAGTTTATGGGGCGGGGCCAGGAGAGAGACCCAGTACTTC.

This chain connects TRBV11-2 to TRBJ2-7, with D tentatively TRBD2 (7 bases). There are 14 residues in the CDR3. The germline V gene encodes CDR1 SGHAT and CDR2 FQNNGV. V was pared by 0 bases and J by 6 bases, with 12 bases between. CDR3 nucleotides: TGTGCCAGCAGCTTAGATCGGGGGGCGCCCGAGCAGTACTTC. It is translated as CASSLDRGAPEQYF. The full variable domain, its missing parts supplied by reference TRBV11-2 and TRBJ2-7, is EAGVAQSPRYKIIEKRQSVAFWCNPISGHATLYWYQQILGQGPKLLIQFQNNGVVDDSQLPKDRFSAERLKGVDSTLKIQPAKLEDSAVYLCASSLDRGAPEQYFGPGTRLTVT.

This chain connects TRBV20-1 to TRBJ2-2; D unresolved. Per the germline V gene, CDR1 is DFQATT and CDR2 is SNEGSKA (reference sequence). CDR3 length equals 16 residues. Trimming cost V 0 bases and J 0 bases, with 11 bases left between them. The CDR3 is CSAREPLSPNTGELFF. Here the CDR3 DNA reads TGCAGTGCTAGAGAACCGCTCAGCCCGAACACCGGGGAGCTGTTTTTT.

The chain recombines TRBV6-5 with TRBJ2-1, with TRBD1 matching 7 bases. The V gene's germline CDR1 is MNHEY and CDR2 SVGAGI. With V trimmed by 2 bases and J by 7 bases, 2 bases remained unmatched. The CDR3 is 13 amino acids. The chain's CDR3 is CASSYRQGNEQFF. As DNA, the CDR3 is TGTGCCAGCAGTTACCGACAGGGAAATGAGCAGTTCTTC.

This clonotype is a singleton in its sample. The chain joins TRBV6-2 or TRBV6-3 to TRBJ1-2; D perhaps matches TRBD1 (5 bases). V was clipped by 5 bases and J by 4 bases, with 11 bases between them. This CDR3 is built from 13 residues. Germline V lookup: CDR1 MNHEY, CDR2 SVGEGT. The CDR3 DNA reads as TGTGCCAGCAGTACTCAACAGGTCTATGGCTACACCTTC. It is translated as CASSTQQVYGYTF.

The sample holds many counts of this clonotype. The rearrangement links TRBV28 to TRBJ1-5; D might be TRBD1 (6 bases). The CDR3 is 14 amino acids. Germline lookup yields CDR1 MDHEN and CDR2 SYDVKM. The germline V and J ends were trimmed by 7 bases and 2 bases, with 12 bases remaining between them. The CDR3 loop reads CASIIAGGNQPQHF. CDR3 bases: TGTGCCAGCATAATCGCAGGGGGCAATCAGCCCCAGCATTTT.

This clonotype was detected ten times or more. CDR3 coding DNA: TGTGCCAGCAGTTTACAGGCCTATGGCTACACCTTC. Translating it yields CASSLQAYGYTF. This rearrangement joins TRBV28 to TRBJ1-2; D gene uncertain. The V end was cut by 2 bases, the J end by 4 bases, with 5 bases between. Germline V gene data show CDR1 as MDHEN and CDR2 as SYDVKM. CDR3 length: 12 residues.

This clonotype was seen only a few times. The chain employs TRBV10-3 and TRBJ1-1; the D gene is possibly TRBD1 (6 bases). CDR1 is ENHRY and CDR2 is SYGVKD in the germline V gene. V dropped 2 bases and J dropped 1 base, with 14 bases sitting between them. The CDR3 covers 16 residues. CDR3 DNA sequence: TGTGCCATCAGTGAGAGTGGAGGCAGGGGGAACACTGAAGCTTTCTTT. Encoded protein: CAISESGGRGNTEAFF.

This clonotype was seen a handful of times. The chain employs TRBV2 and TRBJ1-5; D unclear. Trimming removed 1 base from V and 6 bases from J, with 4 bases in between. The CDR3 is made up of 12 amino acids. Looked up from germline, CDR1 is SNHLY and CDR2 is FYNNEI. CDR3 amino acids: CASSEGTQPQHF. DNA for the CDR3: TGTGCCAGCAGTGAAGGGACTCAGCCCCAGCATTTT.

As for this clonotype: It may be a read error: a sequence one base away is much more abundant. This chain joins TRBV4-2 and TRBJ2-3; D not resolved. The germline V gene has CDR1 LGHNA and CDR2 YNFKEQ. The V gene lost 0 bases and the J gene lost 2 bases, with 6 bases spanning the gap. This CDR3 is built from 14 residues. The CDR3 reads CASSQEPVTDTQYF. The DNA for the CDR3 is TGTGCCAGCAGCCAAGAACCGGTCACAGATACGCAGTATTTT.

The gene calls are TRBV2 and TRBJ2-2, with TRBD1 as a possible D gene (6 bases). The germline V and J ends were trimmed by 2 bases and 3 bases, with 10 bases remaining between them. CDR3 length equals 15 residues. Germline V lookup: CDR1 SNHLY, CDR2 FYNNEI. CDR3 region: CASSELGAHTGELFF. The CDR3 bases are TGTGCCAGCAGTGAATTGGGGGCCCACACCGGGGAGCTGTTTTTT.

V is TRBV9 and J is TRBJ2-2; 10 nucleotides match TRBD2. Unmatched junction bases numbered 2, after V lost 0 bases and J lost 0 bases. Germline CDR1 SGDLS, CDR2 YYNGEE. This CDR3 has 17 amino acids. CDR3 loop: CASSVELAGPNTGELFF. Written as DNA, the CDR3 is TGTGCCAGCAGCGTAGAACTAGCGGGGCCGAACACCGGGGAGCTGTTTTTT. Using reference TRBV9 and TRBJ2-2 for the parts outside the CDR3, the full variable domain is DSGVTQTPKHLITATGQRVTLRCSPRSGDLSVYWYQQSLDQGLQFLIQYYNGEERAKGNILERFSAQQFPDLHSELNLSSLELGDSALYFCASSVELAGPNTGELFFGEGSRLTVL.

This clonotype was detected a few times. The V gene is TRBV7-2, the J gene TRBJ2-6; D gene ambiguous. V was shortened by 1 base and J by 4 bases, with 11 bases between the two germline ends. The germline V gene encodes CDR1 SGHTA and CDR2 FQGNSA. The CDR3 covers 16 residues. The CDR3 protein is CASSLGSMPGANVLTF. CDR3 nucleotides: TGTGCCAGCAGCTTAGGGAGTATGCCGGGGGCCAACGTCCTGACTTTC.

This clonotype was seen repeatedly, ten times or more. CDR3 sequence reads: CASSFIQGSYTF. DNA of the CDR3: TGTGCCAGCAGTTTTATACAGGGGAGCTACACCTTC. The V and J genes are TRBV28 and TRBJ1-2; 7 bases match TRBD1. V lost 3 bases, J lost 9 bases, and 4 bases stayed unmatched. The CDR3 extends over 12 amino acids. In germline, CDR1 is MDHEN, CDR2 SYDVKM.

At least ten counts were recorded for this clonotype. The V call is TRBV27, the J call TRBJ1-2, with 9 bases aligning to TRBD1. CDR1 MNHEY and CDR2 SMNVEV come from the germline V gene (reference sequence). V shed 2 bases, J shed 7 bases, and the junction held 11 bases outside the gene matches. The length of the CDR3 is 16 residues. The DNA for the CDR3 is TGTGCCAGCAGTTTACGGACCGGGACAGGGTTTTCTGGCTACACCTTC. Its protein product is CASSLRTGTGFSGYTF.